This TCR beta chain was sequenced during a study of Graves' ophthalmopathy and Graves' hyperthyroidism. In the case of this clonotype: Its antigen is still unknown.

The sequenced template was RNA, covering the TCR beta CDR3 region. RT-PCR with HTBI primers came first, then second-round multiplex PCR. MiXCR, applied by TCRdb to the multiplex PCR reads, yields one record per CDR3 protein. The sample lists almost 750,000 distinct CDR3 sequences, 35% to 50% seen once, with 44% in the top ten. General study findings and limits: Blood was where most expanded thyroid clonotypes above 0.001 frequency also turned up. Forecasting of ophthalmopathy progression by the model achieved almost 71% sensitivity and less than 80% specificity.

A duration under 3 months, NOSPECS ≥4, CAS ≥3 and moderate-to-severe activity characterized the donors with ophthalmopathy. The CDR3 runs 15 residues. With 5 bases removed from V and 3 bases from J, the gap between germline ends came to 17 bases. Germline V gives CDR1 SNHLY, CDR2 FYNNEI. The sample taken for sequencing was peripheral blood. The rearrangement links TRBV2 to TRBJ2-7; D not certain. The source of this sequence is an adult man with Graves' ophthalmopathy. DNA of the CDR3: TGTGCCAGCAGTTACCGTGACGCTGAGAGCTACGAGCAGTACTTC. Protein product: CASSYRDAESYEQYF.